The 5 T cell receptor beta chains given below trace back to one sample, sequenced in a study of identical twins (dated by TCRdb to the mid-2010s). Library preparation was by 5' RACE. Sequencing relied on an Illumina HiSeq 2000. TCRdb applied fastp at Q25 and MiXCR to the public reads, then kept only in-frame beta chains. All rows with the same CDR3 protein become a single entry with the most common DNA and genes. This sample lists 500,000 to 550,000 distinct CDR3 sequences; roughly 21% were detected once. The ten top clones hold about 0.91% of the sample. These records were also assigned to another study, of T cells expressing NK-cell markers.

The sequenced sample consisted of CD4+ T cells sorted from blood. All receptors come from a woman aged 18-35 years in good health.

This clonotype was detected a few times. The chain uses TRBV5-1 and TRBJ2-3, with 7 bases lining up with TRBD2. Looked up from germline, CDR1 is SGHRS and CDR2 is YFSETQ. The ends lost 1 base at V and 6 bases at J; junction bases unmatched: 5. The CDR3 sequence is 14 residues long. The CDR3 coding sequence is TGCGCCAGCAGCTTGAGCCTAGCGGAGGATACGCAGTATTTT. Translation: CASSLSLAEDTQYF.

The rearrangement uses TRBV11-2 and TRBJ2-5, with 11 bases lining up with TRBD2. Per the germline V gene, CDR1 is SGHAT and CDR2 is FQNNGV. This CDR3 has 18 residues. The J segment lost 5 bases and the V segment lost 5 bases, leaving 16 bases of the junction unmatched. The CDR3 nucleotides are TGTGCCAGCAGCCCTTCCCCCGGGACTAGCGGTTTGCAGGAGACCCAGTACTTC. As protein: CASSPSPGTSGLQETQYF.

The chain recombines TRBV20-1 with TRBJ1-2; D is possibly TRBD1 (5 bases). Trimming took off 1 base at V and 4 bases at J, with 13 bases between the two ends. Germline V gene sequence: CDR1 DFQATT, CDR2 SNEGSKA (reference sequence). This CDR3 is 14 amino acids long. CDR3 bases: TGCAGTGCTAGAGTGAGCACGCAGGGCTATGGCTACACCTTC. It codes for CSARVSTQGYGYTF.

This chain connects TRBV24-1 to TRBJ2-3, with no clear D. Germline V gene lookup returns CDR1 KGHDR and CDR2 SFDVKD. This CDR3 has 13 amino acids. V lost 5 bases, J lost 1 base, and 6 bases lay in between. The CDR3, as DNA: TGTGCCACCAGTGGGTGGGGCACAGATACGCAGTATTTT. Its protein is CATSGWGTDTQYF.

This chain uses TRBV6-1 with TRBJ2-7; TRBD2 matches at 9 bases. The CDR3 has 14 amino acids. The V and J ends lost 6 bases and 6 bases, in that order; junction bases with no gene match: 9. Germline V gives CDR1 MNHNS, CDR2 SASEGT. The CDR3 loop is CASRGTSPGREQYF. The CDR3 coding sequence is TGTGCCAGCAGAGGGACTAGCCCTGGGCGCGAGCAGTACTTC.